One and the same sample provided the 32 T cell receptor beta chains below, sequenced in a study of blood T cell repertoires in COVID-19. Assay used: immunoSEQ multiplex PCR; TCRdb lists only in-frame clones, some missing. The sample has about 260,000 clones, approximately 86% seen once. The sequenced sample consisted of peripheral blood. The receptor set was obtained from a man younger than 45 with active or convalescent COVID-19.

This clone has just one count. The chain carries TRBV4-1 and TRBJ1-5; 8 bases are a match to TRBD1. Germline lookup yields CDR1 MGHRA and CDR2 YSYEKL. The CDR3 consists of 15 residues. The V and J ends lost 4 bases and 7 bases, in that order; junction bases with no gene match: 9. CDR3 sequence: CASSRTDREEQPQHF. The CDR3 DNA sequence: TGCGCCAGCAGCCGCACGGACAGGGAGGAACAGCCCCAGCATTTT.

This clone was seen more than once but under ten times. This rearrangement joins TRBV27 to TRBJ1-4; possibly TRBD1 for D (5 bases). In germline, CDR1 is MNHEY, CDR2 SMNVEV (reference sequence). Trimming cost V 3 bases and J 0 bases, with 8 bases left between them. This CDR3 is 15 amino acids long. The CDR3 protein is CASSFSGATNEKLFF. For the CDR3, the DNA is TGTGCCAGCAGTTTTTCGGGGGCAACTAATGAAAAACTGTTTTTT. Variable domain in full (rest from reference TRBV27 and TRBJ1-4): EAQVTQNPRYLITVTGKKLTVTCSQNMNHEYMSWYRQDPGLGLRQIYYSMNVEVTDKGDVPEGYKVSRKEKRNFPLILESPSPNQTSLYFCASSFSGATNEKLFFGSGTQLSVL.

This chain connects TRBV12-3 or TRBV12-4 to TRBJ1-1; D remains ambiguous. This CDR3 has 12 residues. V gave up 3 bases and J gave up 5 bases, with 7 bases separating them. CDR3 sequence (DNA): TGTGCCAGCAGTTTTGAGTTAACTGAAGCTTTCTTT. Its translation is CASSFELTEAFF.

This clone was seen a single time. This chain links TRBV11-3 with TRBJ1-1; D remains ambiguous. The CDR3 extends over 13 amino acids. In germline, CDR1 is SGHNT, CDR2 YENEEA. Trimming removed 3 bases at V and 2 bases at J, with 7 bases between. The CDR3 protein is CASSFSPNTEAFF. For the CDR3, the DNA is TGTGCCAGCAGCTTTAGCCCAAACACTGAAGCTTTCTTT.

V gene TRBV5-1 combines with J gene TRBJ1-2; TRBD1 matches 12 bases. The CDR3 runs 16 residues. Germline lookup yields CDR1 SGHRS and CDR2 YFSETQ. V dropped 4 bases and J dropped 8; count of bases not matched to a gene: 12. The CDR3 loop reads CASSQQPGQGATGYTF. The DNA of the CDR3 is TGCGCCAGCAGCCAGCAACCGGGACAGGGGGCGACAGGCTACACCTTC.

V usage is TRBV5-1 and J usage is TRBJ2-5, with TRBD1 identical over 7 bases. The junction had 7 bases not matched to a gene; V was cut back by 5 bases and J by 0 bases. Germline CDR1 reads SGHRS; CDR2 reads YFSETQ. This CDR3 comprises 15 residues. The CDR3 sequence: CASRKGQSNQETQYF. The CDR3 coding sequence is TGCGCCAGCAGGAAGGGACAGTCTAACCAAGAGACCCAGTACTTC.

The rearrangement joins TRBV4-3 to TRBJ1-2; TRBD1 is a possible D gene (6 bases). Germline V gene lookup returns CDR1 LGHNA and CDR2 YSLEER. CDR3 length: 15 residues. Between the trimmed V and J ends, which lost 3 bases and 3 bases, there was a span of 14 bases. CDR3 coding DNA: TGCGCCAGCAGCCAGGACAGCGCCAGCTACTATGGCTACACCTTC. Translated: CASSQDSASYYGYTF.

This chain connects TRBV30 to TRBJ2-7, with a weak D call TRBD1 (6 bases). Trimming pared 2 bases from V and 2 bases from J, leaving 16 bases between. Looked up from germline, CDR1 is GTSNPN and CDR2 is SVGIG (reference sequence). The CDR3 contains 15 residues. The CDR3 loop is CAWSTPLQGPYEQYF. In DNA, the CDR3 is TGTGCCTGGAGTACACCCCTGCAGGGGCCCTACGAGCAGTACTTC. The full variable domain, with the rest looked up from reference TRBV30 and TRBJ2-7, is SQTIHQWPATLVQPVGSPLSLECTVEGTSNPNLYWYRQAAGRGLQLLFYSVGIGQISSEVPQNLSASRPQDRQFILSSKKLLLSDSGFYLCAWSTPLQGPYEQYFGPGTRLTVT.

The V call is TRBV30, the J call TRBJ1-6, with unresolved D. The length of the CDR3 is 14 residues. Germline V gene lookup returns CDR1 GTSNPN and CDR2 SVGIG (reference sequence). Deletions cut 0 bases from V and 4 bases from J, with 7 bases between. The CDR3 nucleotides are TGTGCCTGGAGTGTACGAGAGTATAATTCACCCCTCCACTTT. Amino acid sequence: CAWSVREYNSPLHF. The full variable domain, its missing parts supplied by reference TRBV30 and TRBJ1-6, is SQTIHQWPATLVQPVGSPLSLECTVEGTSNPNLYWYRQAAGRGLQLLFYSVGIGQISSEVPQNLSASRPQDRQFILSSKKLLLSDSGFYLCAWSVREYNSPLHFGNGTRLTVT.

CDR3 residues: CASSLQSGYGYTF. The CDR3, as DNA: TGCGCCAGCAGCTTGCAGTCTGGTTATGGCTACACCTTC. The chain recombines TRBV5-1 with TRBJ1-2; D ambiguous. Germline CDR1 SGHRS, CDR2 YFSETQ. V was shortened by 1 base and J by 5 bases, with 9 bases between the two germline ends. CDR3 size: 13 residues.

This clone was counted a few times. This chain links TRBV7-2 with TRBJ2-7; perhaps TRBD2 as D (5 bases). V lost 3 bases to trimming and J lost 9 bases, with 12 bases between them. CDR3 length: 12 amino acids. CDR1 SGHTA and CDR2 FQGNSA come from the germline V gene. For the CDR3, the DNA is TGTGCCAGCAGCTTGGCGGGCCTAGGGCAGTACTTC. It codes for CASSLAGLGQYF.

This chain connects TRBV6-1 to TRBJ1-1; tentatively, D is TRBD1 (6 bases). The germline gives CDR1 MNHNS, CDR2 SASEGT. The CDR3 covers 14 residues. Deletions cut 3 bases from V and 0 bases from J, with 8 bases between. CDR3: CASSEGAMNTEAFF. The CDR3 bases are TGTGCCAGCAGTGAGGGGGCGATGAACACTGAAGCTTTCTTT.

J is TRBJ1-3 and V is TRBV3-1 (or the pseudogene TRBV3-2); a possible D gene is TRBD1 (5 bases). Trimming shortened V by 4 bases and J by 3 bases, and 19 bases separated the two germline ends. This CDR3 has 17 residues. Germline V gene data show CDR1 as LGHDT and CDR2 as YNNKEL (reference sequence). The CDR3 bases are TGTGCCAGCAGCCCCCAAACGCACAGGACCATTGGAAACACCATATATTTT. Its translation: CASSPQTHRTIGNTIYF.

The chain couples TRBV19 to TRBJ1-2, with 11 bases aligning to TRBD1. Germline trimming cut 8 bases from V and 2 bases from J; bases unmatched to any gene: 13. The CDR3 has 17 residues. Germline loops: CDR1 LNHDA, CDR2 SQIVND (reference sequence). For the CDR3, the DNA is TGTGCCAGTTCTCGGGCCCTTGGACAGGGGGCAAACTATGGCTACACCTTC. Translating gives CASSRALGQGANYGYTF.

This clone occurred once. J is TRBJ1-1 and V is TRBV4-2; tentative D call: TRBD1 (5 bases). V was pared by 6 bases and J by 4 bases, with 18 bases between. The CDR3 spans 15 residues. The germline gives CDR1 LGHNA, CDR2 YNFKEQ. This chain's CDR3 is CASRGGSDPRTEAFF. DNA of the CDR3: TGTGCCAGCAGGGGGGGTAGTGATCCTCGCACTGAAGCTTTCTTT.

V and J are TRBV19 and TRBJ1-4; D possibly corresponds to TRBD1 (5 bases). This CDR3 comprises 15 residues. Trimming pared 6 bases from V and 3 bases from J, leaving 14 bases between. The V gene's germline CDR1 is LNHDA and CDR2 SQIVND (reference sequence). The CDR3 region is CASSLRARSNEKLFF. The CDR3 DNA reads TGTGCCAGTAGCCTCAGGGCGAGATCTAATGAAAAACTGTTTTTT.

This clone is a singleton in its sample. The rearrangement uses TRBV19 and TRBJ2-5; tentative D call: TRBD2 (6 bases). The length of the CDR3 is 14 residues. CDR1 is LNHDA and CDR2 is SQIVND in the germline V gene (reference sequence). Trimming pared 4 bases from V and 1 base from J, leaving 10 bases between. CDR3 residues: CASSTGTAQETQYF. DNA for the CDR3: TGTGCCAGTAGTACGGGGACTGCCCAAGAGACCCAGTACTTC.

The V call is TRBV28, the J call TRBJ2-7; 8 bases align to TRBD1. J gave up 3 bases and V 2 bases, and 6 bases lay outside the gene matches. This CDR3 spans 15 amino acids. Germline V gene sequence: CDR1 MDHEN, CDR2 SYDVKM. As DNA, the CDR3 is TGTGCCAGCAGTTTAAGGACAGGGCTCAGCTACGAGCAGTACTTC. The encoded protein is CASSLRTGLSYEQYF.

The chain joins TRBV19 to TRBJ2-1; 8 bases agree with TRBD1. This CDR3 comprises 17 residues. The germline CDR1 and CDR2 sequences are LNHDA and SQIVND (reference sequence). The junction had 12 bases not matched to a gene; V was cut back by 2 bases and J by 6 bases. The CDR3 loop reads CASSILSRDRGFNEQFF. DNA of the CDR3: TGTGCCAGTAGTATATTATCCCGAGACAGGGGTTTCAATGAGCAGTTCTTC.

The chain links TRBV4-1 to TRBJ1-3; D possibly corresponds to TRBD1 (6 bases). The V gene's germline CDR1 is MGHRA and CDR2 YSYEKL. Trimming removed 0 bases from V and 1 base from J, with 25 bases in between. The CDR3 loop spans 21 amino acids. CDR3 sequence: CASSQDLGAGIVGQSGNTIYF. The DNA of the CDR3 is TGCGCCAGCAGCCAAGATCTGGGGGCAGGTATCGTCGGGCAGTCTGGAAACACCATATATTTT.

V gene TRBV5-1 combines with J gene TRBJ2-5; 8 bases align to TRBD1. V gave up 5 bases and J gave up 2 bases; unmatched junction bases: 5. CDR1 SGHRS and CDR2 YFSETQ come from the germline V gene. The CDR3 contains 14 residues. The CDR3 nucleotides read TGCGCCAGCAGGTATACAGGGGGACAAGAGACCCAGTACTTC. Translation gives CASRYTGGQETQYF.

This sequence joins TRBV7-9 and TRBJ2-5; a possible D gene is TRBD2 (5 bases). Germline V CDR1 and CDR2: SEHNR, FQNEAQ (reference sequence). Trimming pared 2 bases from V and 0 bases from J, leaving 13 bases between. This CDR3 has 16 amino acids. CDR3 nucleotide sequence: TGTGCCAGCAGCTTACAGCGGCGGTACTACCAAGAGACCCAGTACTTC. Residues: CASSLQRRYYQETQYF.

The V gene is TRBV2, the J gene TRBJ2-5; 16 bases are shared with TRBD2. This CDR3 has 16 residues. Unmatched junction bases numbered 5, after V lost 6 bases and J lost 4 bases. Germline V CDR1 and CDR2: SNHLY, FYNNEI. CDR3 in DNA: TGTGCCAGCAGCGCCGGGACTAGCGGGGGGGGAGAGACCCAGTACTTC. It translates to CASSAGTSGGGETQYF.

V and J are TRBV18 and TRBJ2-2; D is undetermined. From germline, CDR1 is KGHSH and CDR2 LQKENI. The CDR3 consists of 15 residues. V lost 3 bases and J 6 bases, leaving 14 bases between the germline ends. The CDR3 sequence: CASSPAARWAGELFF. As DNA, the CDR3 is TGTGCCAGCTCACCTGCGGCTAGATGGGCCGGGGAGCTGTTTTTT.

The chain joins TRBV4-3 to TRBJ2-6; 8 nucleotides agree with TRBD1. Germline V gives CDR1 LGHNA, CDR2 YSLEER. Losses at the gene ends were 4 bases for V and 2 bases for J; bases not matched to a gene: 4. This CDR3 has 16 residues. The CDR3 coding sequence is TGCGCCAGCAGCCCGACAGGGGCCGCTGGGGCCAACGTCCTGACTTTC. Its protein is CASSPTGAAGANVLTF.

The chain has TRBV7-9 and TRBJ1-2; 9 bases align to TRBD1. The V and J ends lost 0 bases and 6 bases, in that order; junction bases with no gene match: 8. CDR1 is SEHNR and CDR2 is FQNEAQ in the germline V gene (reference sequence). The length of the CDR3 is 16 residues. This CDR3 is CASSLAQTGGSDGYTF. The CDR3 nucleotides are TGTGCCAGCAGCTTAGCCCAGACAGGGGGATCGGATGGCTACACCTTC.

This chain uses TRBV5-8 with TRBJ2-7, with 15 bases fitting TRBD2. The CDR3 spans 17 residues. Germline V gives CDR1 SGHTS, CDR2 YDEGEE. V gave up 3 bases and J gave up 4 bases; unmatched junction bases: 8. CDR3 protein: CASSSGLAGGKTYEQYF. CDR3 DNA sequence: TGTGCCAGCAGCTCAGGACTAGCGGGGGGGAAGACTTACGAGCAGTACTTC.

As concerns this clone: An end of the junction differs from the germline gene, which may be a read error. V gene TRBV27 combines with J gene TRBJ1-5; D gene unclear. Germline V gene data show CDR1 as MNHEY and CDR2 as SMNVEV (reference sequence). There are 15 residues in the CDR3. CDR3 amino acids: CASSLSAEGKQPQHF. The DNA of the CDR3 is TGTGCCAGCAGTTTATCGGCGGAAGGCAAGCAGCCCCAGCATTTT.

The V and J genes are TRBV5-4 and TRBJ2-7; TRBD1 matches at 7 bases. With V trimmed by 1 base and J by 5 bases, 6 bases remained unmatched. The CDR3 is made up of 14 amino acids. Germline V gives CDR1 SGHNT, CDR2 YYREEE (reference sequence). This CDR3 reads CASSLLGQTNEQYF. In DNA form, the CDR3 reads TGTGCCAGCAGCTTGTTGGGACAGACCAACGAGCAGTACTTC. The variable domain in full, with the rest retrieved from reference TRBV5-4 and TRBJ2-7, is ETGVTQSPTHLIKTRGQQVTLRCSSQSGHNTVSWYQQALGQGPQFIFQYYREEENGRGNFPPRFSGLQFPNYSSELNVNALELDDSALYLCASSLLGQTNEQYFGPGTRLTVT.

CDR3 residues: CASSRRTGAMNTEAFF. The CDR3 DNA sequence: TGTGCCAGCAGCAGAAGAACAGGGGCCATGAACACTGAAGCTTTCTTT. The genes are TRBV5-4 and TRBJ1-1; TRBD1 agrees at 7 bases. V trimming: 4 bases; J trimming: 0 bases; junction bases outside the gene matches: 9. There are 16 residues in the CDR3. Germline CDR1 and CDR2: SGHNT and YYREEE (reference sequence). Filled out from reference TRBV5-4 and TRBJ1-1, the complete variable domain reads ETGVTQSPTHLIKTRGQQVTLRCSSQSGHNTVSWYQQALGQGPQFIFQYYREEENGRGNFPPRFSGLQFPNYSSELNVNALELDDSALYLCASSRRTGAMNTEAFFGQGTRLTVV.

The chain couples TRBV12-3 or TRBV12-4 to TRBJ1-2; D perhaps matches TRBD1 (5 bases). The V gene lost 5 bases and the J gene lost 4 bases, with 8 bases spanning the gap. The CDR3 totals 12 residues. The DNA for the CDR3 is TGTGCCAGCAGTCAGGGATTCTATGGCTACACCTTC. This codes for CASSQGFYGYTF.

The chain combines TRBV11-2 with TRBJ2-2; weak D call: TRBD2 (5 bases). CDR3 length equals 16 residues. In germline, CDR1 is SGHAT, CDR2 FQNNGV. The V and J ends lost 2 bases and 1 base respectively, with 11 bases between them. The CDR3 is CASSLNPGGNTGELFF. For the CDR3, the DNA is TGTGCCAGCAGCTTAAATCCAGGAGGGAACACCGGGGAGCTGTTTTTT. The whole variable domain, filled in from reference TRBV11-2 and TRBJ2-2, reads EAGVAQSPRYKIIEKRQSVAFWCNPISGHATLYWYQQILGQGPKLLIQFQNNGVVDDSQLPKDRFSAERLKGVDSTLKIQPAKLEDSAVYLCASSLNPGGNTGELFFGEGSRLTVL.